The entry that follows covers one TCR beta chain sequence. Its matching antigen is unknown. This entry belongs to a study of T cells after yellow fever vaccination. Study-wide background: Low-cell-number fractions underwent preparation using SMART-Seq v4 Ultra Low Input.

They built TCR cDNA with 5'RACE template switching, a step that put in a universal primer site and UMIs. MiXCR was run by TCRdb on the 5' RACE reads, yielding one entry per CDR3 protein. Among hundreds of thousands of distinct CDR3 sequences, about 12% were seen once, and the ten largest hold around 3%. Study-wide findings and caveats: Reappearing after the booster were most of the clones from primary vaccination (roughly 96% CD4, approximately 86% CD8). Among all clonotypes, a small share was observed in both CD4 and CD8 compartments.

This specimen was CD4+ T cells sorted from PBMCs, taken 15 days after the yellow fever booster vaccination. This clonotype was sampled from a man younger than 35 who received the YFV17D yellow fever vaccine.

The CDR3 nucleotides read TGTGCCAGCAGCTTAGGGCTAACTATGGCCGGGGAGCTGTTTTTT. Translated: CASSLGLTMAGELFF. The chain links TRBV7-2 to TRBJ2-2; no reliable D call. From germline, CDR1 is SGHTA and CDR2 FQGNSA. The CDR3 sequence is 15 residues long. V was pared by 1 base and J by 6 bases, with 12 bases between. Supplemented by reference TRBV7-2 and TRBJ2-2, the full variable domain reads GAGVSQSPSNKVTEKGKDVELRCDPISGHTALYWYRQSLGQGLEFLIYFQGNSAPDKSGLPSDRFSAERTGGSVSTLTIQRTQQEDSAVYLCASSLGLTMAGELFFGEGSRLTVL.